The present TCR beta chain was sequenced within a study of high-grade serous ovarian cancer treatment subgroups. In the study overall: Mean per sample: about 14,000 reads, about 7,500 unique TCR beta rearrangements.

Tumor tissue was taken before any definitive surgery or chemotherapy was given. Study-level findings and limits: These tumor repertoires lack spatial information from bulk sequencing. Clonal relatedness tracked neoantigen level, and by trend copy number and mutation load. The analyses considered CDR3 and ignored CDR1 and CDR2.

The CDR3 sequence is 17 residues long. Germline trimming cut 4 bases from V and 6 bases from J; bases unmatched to any gene: 12. Per the germline V gene, CDR1 is SEHNR and CDR2 is FQNEAQ (reference sequence). Some clones are missing from TCRdb's copy, which holds only in-frame ones; the method was immunoSEQ multiplex PCR. The table lists about 4,000 clones, roughly three quarters of them singletons. This clone was seen a single time. Antigen: not known. The chain combines TRBV7-9 with TRBJ1-3, with 10 bases matching TRBD1. This TCR derives from a human donor with high-grade serous ovarian cancer. Sequencing was carried out using tumor tissue. CDR3 nucleotides: TGTGCCAGCAGCTCCCGACCGGGACAGGGGTCCGAAAACACCATATATTTT. Its translation is CASSSRPGQGSENTIYF.